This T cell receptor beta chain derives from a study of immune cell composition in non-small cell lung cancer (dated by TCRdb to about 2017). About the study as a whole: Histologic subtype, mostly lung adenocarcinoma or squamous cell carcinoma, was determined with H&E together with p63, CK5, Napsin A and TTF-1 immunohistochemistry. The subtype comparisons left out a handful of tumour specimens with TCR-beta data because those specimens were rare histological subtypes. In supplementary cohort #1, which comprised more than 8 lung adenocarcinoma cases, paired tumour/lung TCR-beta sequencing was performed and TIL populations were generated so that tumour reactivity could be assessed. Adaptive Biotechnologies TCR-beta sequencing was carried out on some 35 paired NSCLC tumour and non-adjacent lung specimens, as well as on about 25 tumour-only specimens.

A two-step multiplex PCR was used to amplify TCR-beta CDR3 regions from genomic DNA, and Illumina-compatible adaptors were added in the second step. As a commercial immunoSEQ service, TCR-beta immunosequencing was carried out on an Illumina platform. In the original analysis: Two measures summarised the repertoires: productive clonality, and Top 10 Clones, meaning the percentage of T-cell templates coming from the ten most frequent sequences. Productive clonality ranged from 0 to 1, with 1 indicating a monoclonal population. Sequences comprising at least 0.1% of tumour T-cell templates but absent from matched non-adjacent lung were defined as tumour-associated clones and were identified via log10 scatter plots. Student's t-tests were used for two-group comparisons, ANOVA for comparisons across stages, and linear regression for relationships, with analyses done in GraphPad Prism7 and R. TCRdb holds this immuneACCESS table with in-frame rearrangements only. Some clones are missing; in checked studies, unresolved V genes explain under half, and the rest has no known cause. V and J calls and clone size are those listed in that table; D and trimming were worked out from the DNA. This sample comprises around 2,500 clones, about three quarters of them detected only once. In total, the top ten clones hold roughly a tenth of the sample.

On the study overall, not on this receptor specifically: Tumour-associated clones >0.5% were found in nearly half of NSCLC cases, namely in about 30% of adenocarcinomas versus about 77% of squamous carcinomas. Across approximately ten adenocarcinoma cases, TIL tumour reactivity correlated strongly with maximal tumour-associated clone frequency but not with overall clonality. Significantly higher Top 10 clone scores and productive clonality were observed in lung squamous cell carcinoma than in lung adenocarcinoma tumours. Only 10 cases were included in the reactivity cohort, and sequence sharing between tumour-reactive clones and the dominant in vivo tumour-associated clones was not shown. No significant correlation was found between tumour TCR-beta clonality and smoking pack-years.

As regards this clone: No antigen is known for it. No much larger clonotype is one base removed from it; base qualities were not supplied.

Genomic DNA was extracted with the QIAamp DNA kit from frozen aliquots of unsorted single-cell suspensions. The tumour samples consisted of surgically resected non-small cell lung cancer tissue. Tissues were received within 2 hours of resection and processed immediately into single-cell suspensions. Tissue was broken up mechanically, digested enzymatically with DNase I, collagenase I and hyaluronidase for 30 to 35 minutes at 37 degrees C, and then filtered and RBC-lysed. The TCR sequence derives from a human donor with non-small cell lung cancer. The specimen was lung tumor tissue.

DNA sequence: TGTGCCAGCTCACCATTGCTCGCAGGGGGCACAGATACGCAGTATTTT. This encodes CASSPLLAGGTDTQYF. The chain employs TRBV18 and TRBJ2-3; D gene: possibly TRBD1, on 6 matching bases. The CDR3 runs 16 amino acids, cysteine and phenylalanine included. Solely the CDR3 DNA is kept, with 48 bases framed from the first base. CDR1 and CDR2 (KGHSH, LQKENI) derive from the germline V gene. Cut back by 2 bases and 1 base, the V and J ends lie 13 bases apart.